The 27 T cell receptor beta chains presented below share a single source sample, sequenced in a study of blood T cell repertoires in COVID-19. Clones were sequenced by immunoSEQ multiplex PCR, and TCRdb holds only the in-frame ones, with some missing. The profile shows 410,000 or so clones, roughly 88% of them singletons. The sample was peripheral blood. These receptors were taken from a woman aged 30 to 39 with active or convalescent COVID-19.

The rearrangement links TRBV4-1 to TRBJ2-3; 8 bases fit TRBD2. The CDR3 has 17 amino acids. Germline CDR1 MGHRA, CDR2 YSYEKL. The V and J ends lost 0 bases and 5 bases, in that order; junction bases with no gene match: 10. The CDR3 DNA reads TGCGCCAGCAGCCAAGATCGGAGCGGGAGTTTTGAAGATACGCAGTATTTT. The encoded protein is CASSQDRSGSFEDTQYF.

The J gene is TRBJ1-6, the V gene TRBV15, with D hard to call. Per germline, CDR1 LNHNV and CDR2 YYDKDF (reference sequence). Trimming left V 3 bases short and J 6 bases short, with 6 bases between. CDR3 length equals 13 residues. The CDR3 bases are TGTGCCACCAGCAGTACTTCTAATTCACCCCTCCACTTT. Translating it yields CATSSTSNSPLHF.

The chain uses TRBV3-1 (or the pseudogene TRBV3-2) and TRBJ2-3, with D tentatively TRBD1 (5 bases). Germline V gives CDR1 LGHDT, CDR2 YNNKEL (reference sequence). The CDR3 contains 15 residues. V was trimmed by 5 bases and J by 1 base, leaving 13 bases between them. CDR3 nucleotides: TGTGCCAGCAGCAAAAGGGGTACAGGCACAGATACGCAGTATTTT. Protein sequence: CASSKRGTGTDTQYF.

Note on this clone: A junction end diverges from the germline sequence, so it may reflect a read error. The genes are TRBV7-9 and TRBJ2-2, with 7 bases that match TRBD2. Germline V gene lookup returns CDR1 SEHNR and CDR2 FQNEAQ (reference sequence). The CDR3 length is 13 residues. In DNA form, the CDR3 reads TGTGCCAGCAGCCTAGCGGCAGCCGGGGAGCTGTTTTTT. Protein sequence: CASSLAAAGELFF.

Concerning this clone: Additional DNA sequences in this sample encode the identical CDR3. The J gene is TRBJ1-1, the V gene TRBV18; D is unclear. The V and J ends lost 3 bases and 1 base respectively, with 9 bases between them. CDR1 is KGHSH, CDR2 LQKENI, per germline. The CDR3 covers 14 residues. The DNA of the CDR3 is TGTGCCAGCTCACCGGGAGCGACGAACACTGAAGCTTTCTTT. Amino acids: CASSPGATNTEAFF. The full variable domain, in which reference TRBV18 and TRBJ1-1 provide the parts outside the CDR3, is NAGVMQNPRHLVRRRGQEARLRCSPMKGHSHVYWYRQLPEEGLKFMVYLQKENIIDESGMPKERFSAEFPKEGPSILRIQQVVRGDSAAYFCASSPGATNTEAFFGQGTRLTVV.

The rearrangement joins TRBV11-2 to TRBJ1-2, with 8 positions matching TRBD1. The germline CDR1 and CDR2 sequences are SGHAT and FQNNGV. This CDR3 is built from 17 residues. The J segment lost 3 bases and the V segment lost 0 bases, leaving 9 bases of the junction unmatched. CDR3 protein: CASSLDDFGQGDYGYTF. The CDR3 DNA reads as TGTGCCAGCAGCTTAGATGATTTCGGACAGGGTGACTATGGCTACACCTTC.

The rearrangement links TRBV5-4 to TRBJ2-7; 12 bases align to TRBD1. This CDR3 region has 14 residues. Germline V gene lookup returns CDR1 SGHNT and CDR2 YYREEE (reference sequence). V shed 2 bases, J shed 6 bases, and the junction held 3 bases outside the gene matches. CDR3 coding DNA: TGTGCCAGCAGCTTCGGGACAGGGGGCATCGAGCAGTACTTC. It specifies CASSFGTGGIEQYF.

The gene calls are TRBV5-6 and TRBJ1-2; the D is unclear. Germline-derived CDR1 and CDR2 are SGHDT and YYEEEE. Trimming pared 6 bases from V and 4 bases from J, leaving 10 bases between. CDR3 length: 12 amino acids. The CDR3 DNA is TGTGCCAGCAAAGGTAGCATCTATGGCTACACCTTC. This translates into CASKGSIYGYTF.

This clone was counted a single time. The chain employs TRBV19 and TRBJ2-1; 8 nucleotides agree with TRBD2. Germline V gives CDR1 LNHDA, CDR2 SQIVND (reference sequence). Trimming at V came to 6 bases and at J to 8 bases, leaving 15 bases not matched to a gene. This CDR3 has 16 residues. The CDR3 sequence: CASRNQASGSRDEQFF. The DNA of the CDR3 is TGTGCCAGTAGGAACCAAGCTAGCGGGTCCCGTGATGAGCAGTTCTTC.

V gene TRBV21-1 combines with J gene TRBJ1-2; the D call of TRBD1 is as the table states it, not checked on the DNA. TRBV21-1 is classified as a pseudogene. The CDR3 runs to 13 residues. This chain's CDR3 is CASSIRQGYGYTF. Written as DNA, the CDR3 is TGTGCCAGCAGCATCCGACAGGGGTATGGCTACACCTTC.

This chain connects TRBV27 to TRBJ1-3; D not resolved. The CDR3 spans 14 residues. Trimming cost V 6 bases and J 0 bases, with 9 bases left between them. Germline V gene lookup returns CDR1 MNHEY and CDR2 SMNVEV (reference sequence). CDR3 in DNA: TGTGCCAGCAGCTCACTCGGCTCTGGAAACACCATATATTTT. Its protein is CASSSLGSGNTIYF.

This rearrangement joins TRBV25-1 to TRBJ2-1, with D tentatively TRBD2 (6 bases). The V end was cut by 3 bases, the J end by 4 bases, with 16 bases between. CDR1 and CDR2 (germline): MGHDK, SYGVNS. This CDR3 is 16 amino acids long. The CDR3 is CASSDGGTAWYNEQFF. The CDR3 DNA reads TGTGCCAGCAGTGATGGCGGGACGGCGTGGTACAATGAGCAGTTCTTC.

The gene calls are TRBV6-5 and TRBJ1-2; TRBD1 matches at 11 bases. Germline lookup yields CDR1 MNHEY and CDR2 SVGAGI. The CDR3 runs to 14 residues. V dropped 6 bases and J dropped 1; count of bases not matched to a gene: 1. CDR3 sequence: CASRDRGHNYGYTF. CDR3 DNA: TGTGCCAGCAGGGACAGGGGGCATAACTATGGCTACACCTTC.

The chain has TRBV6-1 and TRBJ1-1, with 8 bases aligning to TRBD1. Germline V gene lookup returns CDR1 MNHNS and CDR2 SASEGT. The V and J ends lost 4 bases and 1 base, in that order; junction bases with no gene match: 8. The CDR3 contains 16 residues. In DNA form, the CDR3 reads TGTGCCAGCAGTGGCCTGACAGGGGTCGGGAACACTGAAGCTTTCTTT. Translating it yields CASSGLTGVGNTEAFF.

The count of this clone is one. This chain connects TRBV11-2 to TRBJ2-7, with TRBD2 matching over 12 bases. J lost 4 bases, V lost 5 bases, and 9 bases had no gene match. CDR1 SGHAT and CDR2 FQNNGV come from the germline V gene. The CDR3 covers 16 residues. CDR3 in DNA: TGTGCCAGCAGCGCACTAGCGGGGGGCCCTATTTACGAGCAGTACTTC. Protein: CASSALAGGPIYEQYF.

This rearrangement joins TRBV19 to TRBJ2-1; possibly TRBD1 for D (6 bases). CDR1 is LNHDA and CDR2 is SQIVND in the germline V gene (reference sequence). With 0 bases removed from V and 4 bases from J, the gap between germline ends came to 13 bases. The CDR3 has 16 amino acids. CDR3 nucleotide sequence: TGTGCCAGTAGTATAGATCACGGGACAAGATACAATGAGCAGTTCTTC. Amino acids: CASSIDHGTRYNEQFF.

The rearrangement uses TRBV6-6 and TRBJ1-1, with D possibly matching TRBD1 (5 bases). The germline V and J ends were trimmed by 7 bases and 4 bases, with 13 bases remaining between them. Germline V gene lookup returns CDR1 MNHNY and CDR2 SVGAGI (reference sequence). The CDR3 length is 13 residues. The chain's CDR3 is CASIQGRFTEAFF. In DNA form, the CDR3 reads TGTGCCAGCATTCAGGGAAGGTTCACTGAAGCTTTCTTT.

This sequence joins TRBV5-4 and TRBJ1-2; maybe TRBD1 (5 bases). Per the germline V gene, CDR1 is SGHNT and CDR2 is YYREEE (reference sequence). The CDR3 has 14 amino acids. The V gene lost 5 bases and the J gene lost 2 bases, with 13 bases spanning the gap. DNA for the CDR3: TGTGCCAGCAGTCCCACGACAGAGAACTATGGCTACACCTTC. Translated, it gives CASSPTTENYGYTF.

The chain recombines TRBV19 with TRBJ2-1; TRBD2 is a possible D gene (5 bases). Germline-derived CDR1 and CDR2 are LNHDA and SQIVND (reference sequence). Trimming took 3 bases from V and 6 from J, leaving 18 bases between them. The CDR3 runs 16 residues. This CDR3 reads CASSMRAALGSNEQFF. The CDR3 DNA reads TGTGCCAGTAGTATGCGGGCCGCGCTAGGTTCCAATGAGCAGTTCTTC.

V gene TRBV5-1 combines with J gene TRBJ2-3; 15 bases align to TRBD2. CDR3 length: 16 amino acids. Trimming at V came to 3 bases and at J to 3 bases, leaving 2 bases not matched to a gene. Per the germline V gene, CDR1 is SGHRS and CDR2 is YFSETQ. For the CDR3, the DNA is TGCGCCAGCAGCTCCGGGACTAGCGGGAGGACAGATACGCAGTATTTT. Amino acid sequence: CASSSGTSGRTDTQYF.

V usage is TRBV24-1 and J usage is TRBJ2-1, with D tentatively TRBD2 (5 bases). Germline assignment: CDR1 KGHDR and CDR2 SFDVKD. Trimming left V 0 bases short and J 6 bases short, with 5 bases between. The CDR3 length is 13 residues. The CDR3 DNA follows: TGTGCCACCAGTGATTTGGCGGGCAATGAGCAGTTCTTC. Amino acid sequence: CATSDLAGNEQFF.

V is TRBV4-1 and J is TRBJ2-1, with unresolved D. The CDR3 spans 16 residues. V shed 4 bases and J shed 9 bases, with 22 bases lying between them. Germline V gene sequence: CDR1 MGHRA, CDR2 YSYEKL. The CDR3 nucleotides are TGCGCCAGCAGCCCACGCCCTCAGGTTTCTAATGCTGAGCAGTTCTTC. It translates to CASSPRPQVSNAEQFF.

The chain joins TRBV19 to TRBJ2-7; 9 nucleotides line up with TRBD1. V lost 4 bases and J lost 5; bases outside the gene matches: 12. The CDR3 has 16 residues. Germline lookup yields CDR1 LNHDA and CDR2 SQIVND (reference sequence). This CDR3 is CASSKGRDREGNEQYF. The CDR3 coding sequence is TGTGCCAGTAGTAAGGGCCGGGACAGGGAGGGGAACGAGCAGTACTTC.

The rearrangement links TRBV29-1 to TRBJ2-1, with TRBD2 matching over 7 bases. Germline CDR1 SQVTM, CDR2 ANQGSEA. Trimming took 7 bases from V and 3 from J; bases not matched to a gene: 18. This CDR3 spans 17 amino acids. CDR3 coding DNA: TGCAGCGCTATTGGGCGGGGCGGGGGTCTTATCTACAATGAGCAGTTCTTC. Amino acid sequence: CSAIGRGGGLIYNEQFF.

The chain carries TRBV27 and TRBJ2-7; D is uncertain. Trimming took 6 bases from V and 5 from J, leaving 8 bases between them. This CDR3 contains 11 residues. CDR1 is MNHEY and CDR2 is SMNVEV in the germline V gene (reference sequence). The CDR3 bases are TGTGCCAGCAGGCGGCGGCACGAGCAGTACTTC. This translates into CASRRRHEQYF.

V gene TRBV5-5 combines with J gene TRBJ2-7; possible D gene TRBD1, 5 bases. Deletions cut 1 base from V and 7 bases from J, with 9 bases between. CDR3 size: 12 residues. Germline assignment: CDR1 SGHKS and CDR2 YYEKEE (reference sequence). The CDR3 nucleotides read TGTGCCAGCAGCTTGCTGGGGCGAGAGCAGTACTTC. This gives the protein CASSLLGREQYF.

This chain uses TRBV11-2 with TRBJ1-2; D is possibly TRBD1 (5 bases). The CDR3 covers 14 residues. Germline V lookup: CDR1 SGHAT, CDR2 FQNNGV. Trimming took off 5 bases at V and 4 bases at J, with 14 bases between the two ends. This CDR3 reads CASSPGPGIYGYTF. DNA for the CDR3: TGTGCCAGCAGCCCAGGGCCAGGCATCTATGGCTACACCTTC.